What follows is one T cell receptor beta chain and its context. What it recognizes is unknown. The data derive from a study of cytotoxic CD8 clonotypes in ibrutinib-treated CLL. Turning to the study itself: The group held some ten relapsed/refractory and about 15 treatment-naive patients, with some 17 IGHV unmutated. Mean per-sample yields comprised about 270,000 productive templates and tens of thousands of productive rearrangements. Notes on the study in general: Baseline levels of clonality went above those of age-matched healthy donors and moved with circulating CD8+ T-cell counts. Treatment saw public clonotypes, which were uncommon, either contract or stay stable.

Profiling relied on immunoSEQ multiplex PCR, and the TCRdb table lists in-frame clones only, not all of them. The profile covers approximately 120,000 clones, with around 80% appearing a single time and approximately 3.5% taken by the ten largest. Germline V CDR1 and CDR2: SGHDT, YYEEEE. There are 14 residues in the CDR3. Trimming pared 1 base from V and 4 bases from J, leaving 6 bases between. The rearrangement uses TRBV5-6 and TRBJ1-6; D ambiguous. The input for sequencing was PBMCs, taken after 24 months of ibrutinib treatment. This sequence originates from a human donor with chronic lymphocytic leukemia. The CDR3 protein is CASSLLNYNSPLHF. Written as DNA, the CDR3 is TGTGCCAGCAGCTTGCTCAATTATAATTCACCCCTCCACTTT.